This T cell receptor (beta chain) was observed in a study of post-analysis software for immune sequencing data. Study-wide points: Strong co-clustering by F measure was evident for samples that had been prepared in the same batch. When compared against controls, multiple sclerosis patients showed significantly lower normalized Chao1 diversity.

Researchers reported that TCR beta cDNA libraries carried unique molecular identifiers. The authors obtained 400,000 to 600,000 cDNA molecules from approximately 0.95 to 9.8 million T cells. TCRdb reprocessed the PCR reads via MiXCR and lists one record per CDR3 protein. The sample lists around 400,000 distinct CDR3 sequences; 39% were seen once. The table lists this clonotype with a few counts. The antigen is unknown. The clonotype was recovered from a girl under 10 years old with multiple sclerosis. The source material was blood.

Written as DNA, the CDR3 is TGTGCCAGCAGTTTAGTTCGGCAGGGGGTCAACGAGCAGTACTTC. Its protein product is CASSLVRQGVNEQYF. The rearrangement links TRBV12-3 or TRBV12-4 to TRBJ2-7; 7 positions match TRBD1. V gave up 1 base and J gave up 5 bases; unmatched junction bases: 8. The CDR3 is 15 amino acids.